This TCR beta chain derives from a study of patients and donors after allogeneic stem cell transplantation. This clonotype occurred a few times. TCRdb called the RT-PCR reads again in MiXCR, with one record for every CDR3 protein. The sample has some 150,000 distinct CDR3 sequences, roughly two fifths seen once. The CDR3 runs to 13 residues. Germline V gene lookup returns CDR1 SQVTM and CDR2 ANQGSEA. V was shortened by 2 bases and J by 9 bases, with 14 bases between the two germline ends. The sequencing input was blood, either unsorted or a sorted T cell fraction (not recorded which). The receptor's source is a human donor who was either an allogeneic HSCT recipient or a stem cell or donor lymphocyte infusion donor (not recorded which). It is not recorded whose cells these are; they may come from a transplant donor. The rearrangement uses TRBV29-1 and TRBJ2-1; D is ambiguous. Here the CDR3 reads CSVEPFGLAEQFF. Written as DNA, the CDR3 is TGCAGCGTTGAACCTTTCGGGCTTGCTGAGCAGTTCTTC.